The next 26 T cell receptor beta chains were all read from a single sample in a study of blood T cell repertoires in COVID-19. The repertoire was sequenced with immunoSEQ multiplex PCR; TCRdb's copy has only in-frame clones and lacks some. The table lists 190,000 or so clones, roughly nine tenths of them singletons, with approximately 8.1% in the top ten. Source material: PBMCs or T cells enriched from blood (not recorded which). These receptors were obtained from a young woman who had recovered from COVID-19.

CDR3 residues: CASSPEAGSHQETQYF. CDR3 in DNA: TGCGCCAGCAGCCCCGAAGCGGGCAGCCACCAAGAGACCCAGTACTTC. V gene TRBV4-1 combines with J gene TRBJ2-5, with D tentatively TRBD2 (6 bases). CDR3 length equals 16 residues. The germline V gene has CDR1 MGHRA and CDR2 YSYEKL. The germline V and J ends were trimmed by 4 bases and 0 bases, with 15 bases remaining between them.

The chain is built from TRBV7-9 and TRBJ2-1, with 7 nucleotides matching TRBD1. J lost 8 bases, V lost 1 base, and 11 bases had no gene match. In germline, CDR1 is SEHNR, CDR2 FQNEAQ (reference sequence). This CDR3 comprises 16 residues. CDR3 loop: CASSLEGAPPQDEQFF. DNA of the CDR3: TGTGCCAGCAGCTTAGAGGGGGCCCCCCCGCAAGATGAGCAGTTCTTC. The full variable domain, rest sourced from reference TRBV7-9 and TRBJ2-1, is DTGVSQNPRHKITKRGQNVTFRCDPISEHNRLYWYRQTLGQGPEFLTYFQNEAQLEKSRLLSDRFSAERPKGSFSTLEIQRTEQGDSAMYLCASSLEGAPPQDEQFFGPGTRLTVL.

The genes are TRBV19 and TRBJ2-4; 7 positions match TRBD1. V lost 1 base to trimming and J lost 6 bases; unmatched junction nucleotides: 3. The CDR3 covers 14 residues. Per germline, CDR1 LNHDA and CDR2 SQIVND (reference sequence). The CDR3 coding sequence is TGTGCCAGTAGTATAGGACAGGGATCAAACATTCAGTACTTC. Protein: CASSIGQGSNIQYF. Full variable domain (remainder filled in from reference TRBV19 and TRBJ2-4): DGGITQSPKYLFRKEGQNVTLSCEQNLNHDAMYWYRQDPGQGLRLIYYSQIVNDFQKGDIAEGYSVSREKKESFPLTVTSAQKNPTAFYLCASSIGQGSNIQYFGAGTRLSVL.

The chain carries TRBV3-1 (or the pseudogene TRBV3-2) and TRBJ1-5; tentative D call: TRBD1 (6 bases). CDR3 size: 13 residues. Per the germline V gene, CDR1 is LGHDT and CDR2 is YNNKEL (reference sequence). V was trimmed by 3 bases and J by 5 bases, leaving 8 bases between them. CDR3 amino acids: CASSQGAHQPQHF. The CDR3 DNA is TGTGCCAGCAGCCAGGGGGCTCATCAGCCCCAGCATTTT.

The V and J genes are TRBV4-2 and TRBJ1-5, with 7 positions matching TRBD1. The V segment lost 3 bases and the J segment 7 bases; nucleotides outside the gene matches: 3. The CDR3 is 13 amino acids. CDR1 is LGHNA, CDR2 YNFKEQ, per germline. CDR3 DNA: TGTGCCAGCAGCCAGAACAGGGGACAGCCCCAGCATTTT. Residues: CASSQNRGQPQHF.

V gene TRBV6-5 combines with J gene TRBJ1-6, with 9 bases matching TRBD1. V shed 0 bases and J 10 bases; nucleotides not matched to a gene: 7. CDR3 length equals 16 residues. The V gene's germline CDR1 is MNHEY and CDR2 SVGAGI. This CDR3 is CASSYSYTGQGSPLHF. The CDR3 DNA is TGTGCCAGCAGTTACTCGTATACAGGACAGGGGTCACCCCTCCACTTT.

This chain uses TRBV6-5 with TRBJ1-2; perhaps TRBD1 as D (6 bases). V lost 7 bases to trimming and J lost 4 bases, with 16 bases between them. The CDR3 runs to 14 residues. The germline V gene has CDR1 MNHEY and CDR2 SVGAGI. CDR3 coding DNA: TGTGCCAGCACCTCTACAGGGCCTTCCTATGGCTACACCTTC. Its translation is CASTSTGPSYGYTF.

The chain uses TRBV5-6 and TRBJ1-2; TRBD1 agrees at 7 bases. Per germline, CDR1 SGHDT and CDR2 YYEEEE. The CDR3 has 13 amino acids. With V trimmed by 3 bases and J by 7 bases, 6 bases remained unmatched. The chain's CDR3 is CASSSNRGRGYTF. The CDR3 DNA is TGTGCCAGCAGCTCCAACAGGGGCCGTGGCTACACCTTC.

V usage is TRBV6-5 and J usage is TRBJ1-5, with D tentatively TRBD1 (6 bases). CDR1 and CDR2 from the germline V gene are MNHEY and SVGAGI. Trimming removed 5 bases from V and 3 bases from J, with 11 bases in between. This CDR3 is 14 amino acids long. The CDR3 sequence: CASSPRQDNQPQHF. CDR3 sequence (DNA): TGTGCCAGCAGTCCACGACAGGACAATCAGCCCCAGCATTTT.

The chain carries TRBV12-3 or TRBV12-4 and TRBJ1-2; D is perhaps TRBD1 (6 bases). CDR3 length: 13 residues. Trimming cost V 3 bases and J 3 bases, with 8 bases left between them. CDR3 sequence (DNA): TGTGCCAGCAGTTTCTCAGGGGACTATGGCTACACCTTC. Translation: CASSFSGDYGYTF.

The chain joins TRBV4-2 to TRBJ2-3, with a tentative D call TRBD1 (5 bases). The ends were cut back, 6 bases at V and 1 base at J, with 17 bases in the middle. The CDR3 consists of 16 residues. Germline values: CDR1 LGHNA, CDR2 YNFKEQ. The CDR3 nucleotides are TGTGCCAGCAGTCCCTCTCAGGGTGTTGGCACAGATACGCAGTATTTT. Its translation: CASSPSQGVGTDTQYF.

This clone is a singleton in its sample. The chain is built from TRBV28 and TRBJ1-4; possibly TRBD1 for D (6 bases). The germline V gene encodes CDR1 MDHEN and CDR2 SYDVKM. V was clipped by 2 bases and J by 5 bases, with 18 bases between them. This CDR3 contains 17 residues. The CDR3, as DNA: TGTGCCAGCAGTTTAGGGGGCGTATTCACCTTCAATGAAAAACTGTTTTTT. It yields the protein CASSLGGVFTFNEKLFF.

The gene calls are TRBV19 and TRBJ1-1; 7 nucleotides match TRBD1. Germline loops: CDR1 LNHDA, CDR2 SQIVND (reference sequence). The CDR3 is 14 amino acids. V shed 7 bases, J shed 2 bases, and the junction held 7 bases outside the gene matches. In nucleotides, the CDR3 is TGTGCCAGTACCTTGGGACAGAGTAACACTGAAGCTTTCTTT. Protein sequence: CASTLGQSNTEAFF.

The chain combines TRBV15 with TRBJ1-6, with unresolved D. CDR3 length: 14 amino acids. The germline V gene encodes CDR1 LNHNV and CDR2 YYDKDF (reference sequence). V was shortened by 1 base and J by 7 bases, with 8 bases between the two germline ends. CDR3 in amino acids: CATSRVSINSPLHF. CDR3 nucleotide sequence: TGTGCCACCAGCAGAGTTAGTATCAATTCACCCCTCCACTTT.

V gene TRBV6-1 combines with J gene TRBJ1-1, with unresolved D. CDR3 size: 13 residues. The germline V and J ends were trimmed by 2 bases and 0 bases, with 4 bases remaining between them. Germline assignment: CDR1 MNHNS and CDR2 SASEGT. For the CDR3, the DNA is TGTGCCAGCAGTGAATCGGTGAACACTGAAGCTTTCTTT. It translates to CASSESVNTEAFF.

This clone came up many times. CDR3 sequence: CASSPGETTDTQYF. DNA for the CDR3: TGTGCCAGCAGTCCCGGGGAAACGACAGATACGCAGTATTTT. The chain joins TRBV6-4 to TRBJ2-3, with a weak D call TRBD2 (5 bases). Germline CDR1 reads MRHNA; CDR2 reads SNTAGT. The CDR3 is made up of 14 amino acids. V was trimmed by 5 bases and J by 3 bases, leaving 12 bases between them.

The rearrangement links TRBV9 to TRBJ2-7, with D tentatively TRBD1 (6 bases). With 3 bases removed from V and 5 bases from J, the gap between germline ends came to 18 bases. CDR3 length: 15 residues. CDR1 and CDR2 (germline): SGDLS, YYNGEE. The CDR3 DNA follows: TGTGCCAGCAGCGCATCCGGGACAAGAACGGACGAGCAGTACTTC. It yields the protein CASSASGTRTDEQYF.

In this sample, this clone turned up once. The chain recombines TRBV19 with TRBJ1-2; a weak D match, TRBD1 (5 bases). The CDR3 extends over 13 amino acids. Between the trimmed V and J ends, which lost 5 bases and 5 bases, there was a span of 12 bases. Germline V gene lookup returns CDR1 LNHDA and CDR2 SQIVND (reference sequence). In DNA form, the CDR3 reads TGTGCCAGTAGTCAAGGGGTAGAGTATGGCTACACCTTC. This gives the protein CASSQGVEYGYTF.

This CDR3 reads CASRPGSGKLFF. In DNA form, the CDR3 reads TGTGCCAGCAGACCAGGTTCCGGAAAACTGTTTTTT. The chain uses TRBV7-9 and TRBJ1-4; D unclear. CDR1 SEHNR and CDR2 FQNEAQ come from the germline V gene (reference sequence). Trimming took 6 bases from V and 10 from J, leaving 12 bases between them. This CDR3 is 12 amino acids long.

The chain employs TRBV7-9 and TRBJ2-3; D may be TRBD1 (5 bases). Trimming took 5 bases from V and 1 from J, leaving 10 bases between them. Germline values: CDR1 SEHNR, CDR2 FQNEAQ (reference sequence). The CDR3 length is 14 residues. CDR3 sequence: CASSPGHRTDTQYF. CDR3 in DNA: TGTGCCAGCAGCCCAGGACACCGCACAGATACGCAGTATTTT.

The chain couples TRBV7-2 to TRBJ1-2; 7 nucleotides align to TRBD1. V was clipped by 3 bases and J by 5 bases; unmatched bases: 3. From germline, CDR1 is SGHTA and CDR2 FQGNSA. This CDR3 region has 13 residues. CDR3 loop: CASSFGQEYGYTF. CDR3 DNA sequence: TGTGCCAGCAGCTTCGGACAGGAATATGGCTACACCTTC. Full variable domain (rest looked up from reference TRBV7-2 and TRBJ1-2): GAGVSQSPSNKVTEKGKDVELRCDPISGHTALYWYRQSLGQGLEFLIYFQGNSAPDKSGLPSDRFSAERTGGSVSTLTIQRTQQEDSAVYLCASSFGQEYGYTFGSGTRLTVV.

The rearrangement links TRBV19 to TRBJ1-2; 8 nucleotides match TRBD1. The CDR3 sequence is 14 residues long. The ends lost 7 bases at V and 7 bases at J; junction bases unmatched: 11. The germline V gene encodes CDR1 LNHDA and CDR2 SQIVND (reference sequence). The CDR3 loop is CASTGTGPFPGYTF. DNA for the CDR3: TGTGCCAGTACTGGGACAGGCCCCTTCCCTGGCTACACCTTC.

The chain uses TRBV30 and TRBJ2-3, with 10 nucleotides matching TRBD2. CDR3 size: 14 residues. Germline trimming cut 3 bases from V and 0 bases from J; bases unmatched to any gene: 0. Germline V lookup: CDR1 GTSNPN, CDR2 SVGIG (reference sequence). DNA of the CDR3: TGTGCCTGGAGGACTAGCGGGAGCACAGATACGCAGTATTTT. Protein product: CAWRTSGSTDTQYF.

This clone has just one count. V usage is TRBV27 and J usage is TRBJ2-6, with a tentative D call TRBD2 (5 bases). The CDR3 runs 16 residues. Trimming took off 3 bases at V and 0 bases at J, with 9 bases between the two ends. The germline V gene has CDR1 MNHEY and CDR2 SMNVEV (reference sequence). The CDR3 spells CASSFGGISGANVLTF. CDR3 coding DNA: TGTGCCAGCAGTTTTGGAGGAATCTCTGGGGCCAACGTCCTGACTTTC.

This chain links TRBV5-1 with TRBJ1-2; TRBD1 is a possible D gene (5 bases). Germline assignment: CDR1 SGHRS and CDR2 YFSETQ. The germline V and J ends were trimmed by 3 bases and 4 bases, with 16 bases remaining between them. The CDR3 is 15 residues long. CDR3 loop: CASSWGLSSGYGYTF. The CDR3 nucleotides are TGCGCCAGCAGCTGGGGACTATCCTCCGGCTATGGCTACACCTTC.

Worth noting for this clone: At the DNA level, this CDR3 is encoded by other sequences in the same sample as well. The chain recombines TRBV24-1 with TRBJ2-3; TRBD2 is a possible D gene (6 bases). Looked up from germline, CDR1 is KGHDR and CDR2 is SFDVKD. The CDR3 totals 15 residues. The germline V and J ends were trimmed by 0 bases and 4 bases, with 10 bases remaining between them. CDR3 nucleotides: TGTGCCACCAGTGATTTGGGTAGCGGAGCAGATACGCAGTATTTT. Amino acid sequence: CATSDLGSGADTQYF.